The 21 T cell receptor beta chains below come from one sample, sequenced in a study of response to subunit inactivated influenza vaccine. A single record per CDR3 protein comes from TCRdb applying MiXCR to the RT-PCR reads. The repertoire consists of 250,000 to 350,000 distinct CDR3 sequences, with 20% to 25% occurring once and the leading ten covering 10%. Source: PBMCs from blood, taken less than 22 months after vaccination. The origin of the receptors is a man between 50 and 70 years old who received an inactivated influenza vaccine.

The genes are TRBV12-3 or TRBV12-4 and TRBJ2-7; D unresolved. V was trimmed by 1 base and J by 7 bases, leaving 5 bases between them. The CDR3 contains 11 residues. The CDR3 DNA is TGTGCCAGCAGTTTAGTCCGTGAGCAGTACTTC. As protein: CASSLVREQYF.

Details on this clonotype: This CDR3 fails to terminate in the conserved phenylalanine or tryptophan, so it likely reflects a read error. J is TRBJ2-2 and V is TRBV3-1; TRBD1 or TRBD2 may be the D gene (5 bases each). The V gene's germline CDR1 is LGHDT and CDR2 YNNKEL (reference sequence). The length of the CDR3 is 15 residues. V was shortened by 4 bases and J by 6 bases, with 15 bases between the two germline ends. CDR3 protein: CASSPQVGESGELFL. The DNA for the CDR3 is TGTGCCAGCAGCCCTCAAGTGGGGGAGTCCGGGGAGCTGTTTTTG.

This chain connects TRBV12-3 or TRBV12-4 to TRBJ2-2, with no clear D. This CDR3 is built from 13 residues. Trimming took 11 bases from V and 8 from J, leaving 18 bases between them. In DNA, the CDR3 is TGTGCCCCTAGTCGCCCTCTGGGGGGGGAGCTGTTTTTT. Residues: CAPSRPLGGELFF.

The gene calls are TRBV29-1 and TRBJ2-3; 8 bases fit TRBD2. The CDR3 contains 15 residues. Germline CDR1 is SQVTM and CDR2 is ANQGSEA. Trimming removed 6 bases from V and 0 bases from J; junction bases left unmatched: 8. The CDR3 DNA reads TGCAGCGTGGAAACTAGCGGCTTAAGCACAGATACGCAGTATTTT. Amino acid sequence: CSVETSGLSTDTQYF.

This clonotype has a handful of counts. The CDR3 sequence is CASRHGTRGNQPQHF. For the CDR3, the DNA is TGTGCCAGCAGACACGGGACTCGGGGCAATCAGCCCCAGCATTTT. The J gene is TRBJ1-5, the V gene TRBV2; TRBD1 might be the D (5 bases). There are 15 residues in the CDR3. V lost 6 bases and J 2 bases, leaving 14 bases between the germline ends. Germline V gene data show CDR1 as SNHLY and CDR2 as FYNNEI.

This clonotype was counted ten times or more. The chain couples TRBV20-1 to TRBJ1-2, with unresolved D. The CDR3 length is 14 residues. The V end was cut by 3 bases, the J end by 0 bases, with 11 bases between. Germline assignment: CDR1 DFQATT and CDR2 SNEGSKA (reference sequence). The CDR3 loop reads CSARGTLTNYGYTF. CDR3 sequence (DNA): TGCAGTGCTAGGGGTACTCTTACTAACTATGGCTACACCTTC.

This clonotype was observed a handful of times. The chain couples TRBV7-2 to TRBJ1-3, with D perhaps matching TRBD1 (5 bases). The germline CDR1 and CDR2 sequences are SGHTA and FQGNSA. The CDR3 is 17 amino acids. With 2 bases removed from V and 3 bases from J, the gap between germline ends came to 17 bases. CDR3 residues: CASSLTFGQLFGNTIYF. The CDR3 DNA is TGTGCCAGCAGCTTAACGTTTGGACAACTCTTTGGAAACACCATATATTTT.

The V gene is TRBV12-3 or TRBV12-4, the J gene TRBJ2-1; 7 bases are shared with TRBD1. The CDR3 is 14 residues long. The trim removed 7 bases at V and 2 bases at J, leaving 5 bases unmatched. The CDR3 DNA follows: TGTGCCAGCACCGAGGGGGCAGCCTACAATGAGCAGTTCTTC. Protein sequence: CASTEGAAYNEQFF.

The rearrangement joins TRBV4-3 to TRBJ2-3; 10 bases fit TRBD2. The CDR3 is made up of 15 amino acids. In germline, CDR1 is LGHNA, CDR2 YSLEER. V gave up 4 bases and J gave up 6 bases; unmatched junction bases: 7. The CDR3 sequence: CASSRQREGGDTQYF. CDR3 in DNA: TGCGCCAGCAGCCGACAGCGGGAGGGCGGTGATACGCAGTATTTT.

The table lists this clonotype with a few counts. The chain recombines TRBV4-2 with TRBJ2-3; 9 positions match TRBD2. Germline V gene data show CDR1 as LGHNA and CDR2 as YNFKEQ. This CDR3 is built from 16 residues. Trimming took 2 bases from V and 4 from J; bases not matched to a gene: 7. The CDR3 DNA is TGTGCCAGCAGCCAATTCGCGCGGGGGGGGGCAGATACGCAGTATTTT. This codes for CASSQFARGGADTQYF.

This clonotype was recorded a few times. V gene TRBV27 combines with J gene TRBJ2-1; 7 bases line up with TRBD2. The V segment lost 6 bases and the J segment 10 bases; nucleotides outside the gene matches: 9. The CDR3 is 13 residues long. Germline-derived CDR1 and CDR2 are MNHEY and SMNVEV (reference sequence). CDR3 in amino acids: CASRGGGPGEQFF. In DNA, the CDR3 is TGTGCCAGCAGAGGCGGGGGTCCAGGAGAGCAGTTCTTC.

The rearrangement links TRBV10-2 to TRBJ1-6; D is unclear. The germline V gene encodes CDR1 WSHSY and CDR2 SAAADI. The CDR3 is 13 amino acids. The V end was cut by 4 bases, the J end by 5 bases, with 6 bases between. The CDR3 DNA reads as TGCGCCAGCAGTGTCAACCATAATTCACCCCTCCACTTT. This gives the protein CASSVNHNSPLHF.

There are a few counts of this clonotype. V is TRBV7-9 and J is TRBJ1-1, with D perhaps TRBD1 (5 bases). V dropped 10 bases and J dropped 5 bases, with 23 bases sitting between them. This CDR3 is built from 15 residues. CDR1 is SEHNR, CDR2 FQNEAQ, per germline (reference sequence). CDR3 protein: CATGRDGRWITEAFF. Written as DNA, the CDR3 is TGTGCCACGGGACGGGACGGACGTTGGATAACTGAAGCTTTCTTT.

This rearrangement joins TRBV10-2 to TRBJ2-1; D uncertain. CDR3 length: 12 residues. Trimming cost V 2 bases and J 9 bases, with 8 bases left between them. Germline CDR1 reads WSHSY; CDR2 reads SAAADI. CDR3 DNA sequence: TGCGCCAGCAGTGAGCCGGGCAGTGAGCAGTTCTTC. Its protein is CASSEPGSEQFF.

This clonotype was counted a few times. This rearrangement joins TRBV7-9 to TRBJ1-5, with unresolved D. The CDR3 has 14 amino acids. The V end was cut by 4 bases, the J end by 4 bases, with 11 bases between. Germline CDR1 and CDR2: SEHNR and FQNEAQ (reference sequence). CDR3 DNA sequence: TGTGCCAGCAGCTCCCAAATTGGGAATCAGCCCCAGCATTTT. Encoded protein: CASSSQIGNQPQHF. Full variable domain (outside the CDR3, taken from reference TRBV7-9 and TRBJ1-5): DTGVSQNPRHKITKRGQNVTFRCDPISEHNRLYWYRQTLGQGPEFLTYFQNEAQLEKSRLLSDRFSAERPKGSFSTLEIQRTEQGDSAMYLCASSSQIGNQPQHFGDGTRLSIL.

This chain connects TRBV4-3 to TRBJ2-2; possible D gene TRBD1, 5 bases. Germline assignment: CDR1 LGHNA and CDR2 YSLEER. This CDR3 is built from 16 residues. Trimming removed 2 bases at V and 0 bases at J, with 10 bases between. DNA for the CDR3: TGCGCCAGCAGCCAATTACCAGGGACGAACACCGGGGAGCTGTTTTTT. It translates to CASSQLPGTNTGELFF.

CDR3: CASSLTTSGGDHTGELFF. The CDR3 DNA reads as TGTGCCAGCAGCTTAACTACTAGCGGGGGCGATCACACCGGGGAGCTGTTTTTT. V and J are TRBV11-2 and TRBJ2-2; 11 nucleotides agree with TRBD2. The V gene end was trimmed by 2 bases and the J gene end by 3 bases; junction bases not matched to a gene: 8. The CDR3 totals 18 residues. Germline V gene sequence: CDR1 SGHAT, CDR2 FQNNGV.

This chain links TRBV25-1 with TRBJ2-2; D is ambiguous. The germline V gene has CDR1 MGHDK and CDR2 SYGVNS. The CDR3 sequence is 16 residues long. With 1 base removed from V and 0 bases from J, the gap between germline ends came to 9 bases. The CDR3 nucleotides are TGTGCCAGCAGTGAATTGCACCCCGCGAACACCGGGGAGCTGTTTTTT. Protein sequence: CASSELHPANTGELFF.

V gene TRBV18 combines with J gene TRBJ2-3; 10 bases fit TRBD1. The CDR3 runs 13 residues. The germline CDR1 and CDR2 sequences are KGHSH and LQKENI. Trimming removed 0 bases from V and 14 bases from J; junction bases left unmatched: 5. CDR3 DNA: TGTGCCAGCTCACCACCGATGGGACAGGGGTGGTATTTT. This translates into CASSPPMGQGWYF.

This clonotype was observed a few times. This chain joins TRBV20-1 and TRBJ1-6, with D unclear. The germline CDR1 and CDR2 sequences are DFQATT and SNEGSKA (reference sequence). The CDR3 runs 18 residues. V was clipped by 1 base and J by 7 bases, with 23 bases between them. CDR3 DNA: TGCAGTGCTAGAGCGGAAGGTTGGGGAGACTTGGACAATTCACCCCTCCACTTT. Translation: CSARAEGWGDLDNSPLHF.

This sequence joins TRBV10-3 and TRBJ1-2; 10 bases align to TRBD1. Germline-derived CDR1 and CDR2 are ENHRY and SYGVKD. Trimming cost V 4 bases and J 6 bases; bases outside gene matches: 2. The CDR3 is made up of 13 amino acids. The CDR3 sequence is CAISGGQGDGYTF. The DNA of the CDR3 is TGTGCCATCAGTGGAGGACAGGGGGATGGCTACACCTTC.